The 19 T cell receptor beta chains below were found in one sample sequenced in a study of shared clonotypes between healthy human individuals. Assay used: immunoSEQ multiplex PCR; TCRdb lists only in-frame clones, some missing. The sample yields roughly 500,000 clones, about 96% seen once. Source material: naive CD4+ T cells sorted from blood. As for subset: CD45RA+ positively selected. The receptors originated from a woman younger than 45 in good health.

The chain carries TRBV30 and TRBJ1-5; TRBD1 matches 8 bases. CDR3 length: 15 residues. CDR1 is GTSNPN, CDR2 SVGIG, per germline (reference sequence). V lost 1 base and J lost 2; bases outside the gene matches: 4. CDR3 DNA: TGTGCCTGGAGTGCTTTGGACAGGGGCAATCAGCCCCAGCATTTT. Amino acids: CAWSALDRGNQPQHF.

The CDR3: CASSLARGGSYEQYF. DNA of the CDR3: TGTGCCAGCAGCTTAGCTAGGGGGGGCTCCTACGAGCAGTACTTC. The chain recombines TRBV7-2 with TRBJ2-7; a possible D gene is TRBD2 (7 bases). There are 15 residues in the CDR3. V lost 0 bases, J lost 0 bases, and 9 bases lay in between. Germline V gene lookup returns CDR1 SGHTA and CDR2 FQGNSA.

V is TRBV5-5 and J is TRBJ1-2; 10 bases fit TRBD1. The CDR3 spans 15 residues. Germline assignment: CDR1 SGHKS and CDR2 YYEKEE (reference sequence). V shed 5 bases, J shed 4 bases, and the junction held 8 bases outside the gene matches. The CDR3 sequence is CASRRTTGGGYGYTF. The CDR3 bases are TGTGCCAGCAGACGAACGACAGGGGGCGGCTATGGCTACACCTTC.

CDR3 protein: CASSLGPNRGAYEQYF. The CDR3 DNA sequence: TGTGCCAGCAGCTTAGGGCCCAACCGCGGTGCCTACGAGCAGTACTTC. V and J are TRBV7-9 and TRBJ2-5; D uncertain. TRBJ2-7 matches the DNA end more closely, so the J call is doubtful. Per germline, CDR1 SEHNR and CDR2 FQNEAQ (reference sequence). The length of the CDR3 is 16 residues.

The chain carries TRBV11-1 and TRBJ2-1; 7 bases map to TRBD1. Looked up from germline, CDR1 is SGHAT and CDR2 is FQDESV (reference sequence). The CDR3 is 13 residues long. V lost 5 bases to trimming and J lost 5 bases; unmatched junction nucleotides: 3. In nucleotides, the CDR3 is TGTGCCAGCAGCCTAGGGACAGACAATGAGCAGTTCTTC. Protein product: CASSLGTDNEQFF. Combining the CDR3 with reference TRBV11-1 and TRBJ2-1 gives the whole variable domain EAEVAQSPRYKITEKSQAVAFWCDPISGHATLYWYRQILGQGPELLVQFQDESVVDDSQLPKDRFSAERLKGVDSTLKIQPAELGDSAMYLCASSLGTDNEQFFGPGTRLTVL.

The V and J genes are TRBV27 and TRBJ1-2; 9 positions match TRBD1. In germline, CDR1 is MNHEY, CDR2 SMNVEV (reference sequence). The CDR3 length is 16 residues. After removal of 6 bases from V and 0 bases from J, the junction contained 8 bases not matched to a gene. The CDR3 region is CASRQDRGAPNYGYTF. CDR3 nucleotides: TGTGCCAGCAGGCAAGACAGGGGGGCACCTAACTATGGCTACACCTTC.

The rearrangement joins TRBV19 to TRBJ2-1; either TRBD1 or TRBD2 may fit D (6 bases each). CDR3 length: 14 residues. CDR1 LNHDA and CDR2 SQIVND come from the germline V gene (reference sequence). Deletions cut 6 bases from V and 3 bases from J, with 12 bases between. The CDR3 coding sequence is TGTGCCAGTAGAAGAGAGGGGGGCTACAATGAGCAGTTCTTC. Residues: CASRREGGYNEQFF.

CDR3 loop: CASTLDRFNEKLFF. DNA for the CDR3: TGTGCCAGCACCTTAGACAGGTTTAATGAAAAACTGTTTTTT. The chain couples TRBV28 to TRBJ1-4; a weak D match, TRBD1 (6 bases). This CDR3 region has 14 residues. Germline CDR1 reads MDHEN; CDR2 reads SYDVKM. Between the trimmed V and J ends, which lost 7 bases and 4 bases, there was a span of 13 bases.

V and J are TRBV15 and TRBJ2-2; the match to TRBD2 covers 12 bases. V trimming: 5 bases; J trimming: 6 bases; junction bases outside the gene matches: 10. CDR1 is LNHNV, CDR2 YYDKDF, per germline (reference sequence). This CDR3 spans 17 amino acids. The CDR3 protein is CATSGGLAGWGSGELFF. The CDR3 coding sequence is TGTGCCACCAGCGGTGGACTAGCGGGATGGGGTTCCGGGGAGCTGTTTTTT. Full variable domain (remainder filled in from reference TRBV15 and TRBJ2-2): DAMVIQNPRYQVTQFGKPVTLSCSQTLNHNVMYWYQQKSSQAPKLLFHYYDKDFNNEADTPDNFQSRRPNTSFCFLDIRSPGLGDTAMYLCATSGGLAGWGSGELFFGEGSRLTVL.

This clone was seen once. The rearrangement joins TRBV18 to TRBJ1-6; 12 nucleotides agree with TRBD1. V was pared by 3 bases and J by 10 bases, with 4 bases of the junction left unmatched. This CDR3 is built from 15 residues. Germline V gene data show CDR1 as KGHSH and CDR2 as LQKENI. This CDR3 reads CASSPGQGANSPLHF. CDR3 nucleotide sequence: TGTGCCAGCTCACCGGGACAGGGGGCAAACTCACCCCTCCACTTT.

The chain combines TRBV6-5 with TRBJ2-7; perhaps TRBD1 as D (6 bases). Germline CDR1 MNHEY, CDR2 SVGAGI. V was shortened by 6 bases and J by 4 bases, with 16 bases between the two germline ends. The CDR3 sequence is 14 residues long. The CDR3, as DNA: TGTGCCAGCAGAGCCACAGGGACCGGGTACGAGCAGTACTTC. Its protein product is CASRATGTGYEQYF.

Comments on this clone: Other DNA sequences in the same sample also yield this CDR3. The chain carries TRBV10-3 and TRBJ2-7; 8 positions match TRBD1. With 10 bases clipped from V and 1 base from J, the junction kept 3 bases outside the gene matches. This CDR3 spans 12 amino acids. Germline values: CDR1 ENHRY, CDR2 SYGVKD. The CDR3 bases are TGTGCCACCAGGGACAGGTCCTACGAGCAGTACTTC. Translating it yields CATRDRSYEQYF.

This chain uses TRBV30 with TRBJ1-1; no firm D call. Germline assignment: CDR1 GTSNPN and CDR2 SVGIG (reference sequence). The V end lost 2 bases, the J end lost 1 base, and 2 bases lay between the germline ends. This CDR3 comprises 11 residues. CDR3 coding DNA: TGTGCCTGGAGTAAGAACACTGAAGCTTTCTTT. Translation gives CAWSKNTEAFF.

CDR3 DNA sequence: TGTGCCAGCAGCGCCCCGGGGGGGTATGGCTACACCTTC. As protein: CASSAPGGYGYTF. The rearrangement uses TRBV27 and TRBJ1-2; maybe TRBD1 (5 bases). From germline, CDR1 is MNHEY and CDR2 SMNVEV (reference sequence). CDR3 length: 13 residues. V lost 6 bases and J lost 5, with 13 bases in between.

The chain recombines TRBV14 with TRBJ1-5; the D gene is possibly TRBD1 (6 bases). In germline, CDR1 is SGHDN, CDR2 FVKESK. This CDR3 has 14 residues. The V end lost 1 base, the J end lost 8 bases, and 12 bases lay between the germline ends. Written as DNA, the CDR3 is TGTGCCAGCAGCCAAGGAGACAGGCCTGAGCCCCAGCATTTT. It codes for CASSQGDRPEPQHF. Using reference TRBV14 and TRBJ1-5 for the parts outside the CDR3, the full variable domain is EAGVTQFPSHSVIEKGQTVTLRCDPISGHDNLYWYRRVMGKEIKFLLHFVKESKQDESGMPNNRFLAERTGGTYSTLKVQPAELEDSGVYFCASSQGDRPEPQHFGDGTRLSIL.

The CDR3 DNA follows: TGTGCCAGCAGCCCACAGCGGGATGGGGAGACCCAGTACTTC. Encoded protein: CASSPQRDGETQYF. The rearrangement uses TRBV14 and TRBJ2-5; 7 nucleotides align to TRBD2. This CDR3 has 14 residues. Unmatched junction bases numbered 7, after V lost 4 bases and J lost 5 bases. The V gene's germline CDR1 is SGHDN and CDR2 FVKESK.

The chain uses TRBV19 and TRBJ2-7; D unresolved. Germline loops: CDR1 LNHDA, CDR2 SQIVND (reference sequence). This CDR3 comprises 14 residues. V lost 4 bases to trimming and J lost 5 bases, with 15 bases between them. The CDR3 DNA reads TGTGCCAGTAGTAGCGTGGGTGACCCCCACGAGCAGTACTTC. Protein product: CASSSVGDPHEQYF. Based on the CDR3 plus reference TRBV19 and TRBJ2-7, the full variable domain is DGGITQSPKYLFRKEGQNVTLSCEQNLNHDAMYWYRQDPGQGLRLIYYSQIVNDFQKGDIAEGYSVSREKKESFPLTVTSAQKNPTAFYLCASSSVGDPHEQYFGPGTRLTVT.

The genes are TRBV30 and TRBJ2-5; possibly TRBD1 or TRBD2 for D (6 bases each). Germline-derived CDR1 and CDR2 are GTSNPN and SVGIG (reference sequence). Trimming shortened V by 2 bases and J by 4 bases, and 17 bases separated the two germline ends. The CDR3 consists of 15 residues. CDR3 nucleotide sequence: TGTGCCTGGAGTCCCGGGGGCGCACGAACAGAGACCCAGTACTTC. This gives the protein CAWSPGGARTETQYF.

This chain links TRBV5-1 with TRBJ2-7, with D perhaps TRBD1 (6 bases). Germline CDR1 reads SGHRS; CDR2 reads YFSETQ. This CDR3 region has 15 residues. With 1 base removed from V and 3 bases from J, the gap between germline ends came to 14 bases. For the CDR3, the DNA is TGCGCCAGCAGCTTGTCGGCAGGGGTGAACTACGAGCAGTACTTC. Protein: CASSLSAGVNYEQYF.